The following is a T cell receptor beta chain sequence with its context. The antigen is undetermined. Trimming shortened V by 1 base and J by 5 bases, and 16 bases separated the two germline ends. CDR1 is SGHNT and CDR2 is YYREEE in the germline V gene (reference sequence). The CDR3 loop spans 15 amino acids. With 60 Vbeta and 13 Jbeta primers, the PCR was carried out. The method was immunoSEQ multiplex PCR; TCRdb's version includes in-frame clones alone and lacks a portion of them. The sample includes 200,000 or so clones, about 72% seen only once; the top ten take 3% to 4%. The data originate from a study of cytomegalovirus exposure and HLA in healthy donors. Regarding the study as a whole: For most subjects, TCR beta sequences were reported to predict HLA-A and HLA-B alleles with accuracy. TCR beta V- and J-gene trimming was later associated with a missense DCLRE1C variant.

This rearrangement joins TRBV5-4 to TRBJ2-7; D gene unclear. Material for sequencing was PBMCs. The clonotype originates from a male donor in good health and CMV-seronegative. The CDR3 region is CASSLRGGSIHEQYF. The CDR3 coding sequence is TGTGCCAGCAGCTTGAGAGGCGGATCGATCCACGAGCAGTACTTC.